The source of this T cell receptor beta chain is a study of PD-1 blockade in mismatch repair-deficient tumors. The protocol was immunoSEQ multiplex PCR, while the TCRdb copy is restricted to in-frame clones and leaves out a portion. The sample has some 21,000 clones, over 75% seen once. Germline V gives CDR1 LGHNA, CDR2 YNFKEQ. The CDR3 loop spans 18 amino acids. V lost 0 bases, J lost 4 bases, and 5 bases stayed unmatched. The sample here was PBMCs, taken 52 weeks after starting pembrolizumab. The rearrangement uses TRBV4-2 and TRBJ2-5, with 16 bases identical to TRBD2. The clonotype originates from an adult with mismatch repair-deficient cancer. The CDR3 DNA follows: TGTGCCAGCAGCCAAGATTTTGGGACTAGCGGGAGGGGAGAGACCCAGTACTTC. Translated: CASSQDFGTSGRGETQYF.